These 5 T cell receptor beta chains originate from one sample sequenced in a study of CD8+ T cells in alopecia areata. As to treatment: oral pan-JAK inhibitor, 5-10 mg twice daily. Extraction and reverse transcription of RNA yielded cDNA as the sequencing template. Produced via immunoSEQ multiplex PCR; TCRdb's table is partial and in-frame only. The table lists 120,000 or so clones, less than 75% of them singletons. Sequenced material: CD8+ T cells sorted from blood, taken at week 4, from a patient treated with tofacitinib. The origin of the receptors is a human donor with alopecia areata.

This chain links TRBV25-1 with TRBJ2-5, with D unclear. V was trimmed by 4 bases and J by 5 bases, leaving 17 bases between them. The germline CDR1 and CDR2 sequences are MGHDK and SYGVNS. The length of the CDR3 is 15 residues. The CDR3 DNA follows: TGTGCCAGCAGTGGAGAGTGGGCGCAAGCGGAGACCCAGTACTTC. It is translated as CASSGEWAQAETQYF.

The genes are TRBV29-1 and TRBJ2-1; 8 bases agree with TRBD2. Trimming at V came to 4 bases and at J to 9 bases, leaving 11 bases not matched to a gene. The CDR3 has 14 residues. Germline CDR1 reads SQVTM; CDR2 reads ANQGSEA. The CDR3 region has the DNA TGCAGCGTTGGAGGTAGCGGGGTAGGGAGTGAGCAGTTCTTC. This gives the protein CSVGGSGVGSEQFF.

The CDR3 spells CASSLDPGAANTGELFF. The CDR3 region has the DNA TGTGCCAGCAGCTTAGATCCCGGGGCCGCGAACACCGGGGAGCTGTTTTTT. The V and J genes are TRBV11-2 and TRBJ2-2; D may correspond to TRBD1 or TRBD2 (5 bases each). The CDR3 runs 17 residues. V lost 0 bases to trimming and J lost 0 bases, with 11 bases between them. Looked up from germline, CDR1 is SGHAT and CDR2 is FQNNGV.

The chain combines TRBV9 with TRBJ2-1; 8 bases fit TRBD2. Germline loops: CDR1 SGDLS, CDR2 YYNGEE. J was trimmed by 3 bases and V by 5 bases; bases with no gene match: 7. CDR3 length: 15 residues. The CDR3 spells CASSFGSGVYNEQFF. The DNA of the CDR3 is TGTGCCAGCAGTTTTGGTAGCGGGGTCTACAATGAGCAGTTCTTC.

CDR3 sequence (DNA): TGTGCCAGCAGCCAAGGTGGCAGTTCCTACGAGCAGTACTTC. Protein: CASSQGGSSYEQYF. The chain employs TRBV4-2 and TRBJ2-7; D is unclear. Germline V gene data show CDR1 as LGHNA and CDR2 as YNFKEQ. V dropped 1 base and J dropped 1 base, with 8 bases sitting between them. This CDR3 region has 14 residues.